These 2 T cell receptor beta chains were sequenced from one sample in a study of cytomegalovirus exposure and HLA in healthy donors. Assay: immunoSEQ multiplex PCR; the TCRdb copy retains only in-frame clones and omits some. This sample has fewer than 120,000 clones; 88% occur once, and the top ten carry approximately 1.5%. Sequenced sample: PBMCs. The receptors come from a woman in her thirties in good health and CMV-seropositive.

The rearrangement links TRBV7-2 to TRBJ1-1, with D possibly TRBD1 on 6 matching bases. Per germline, CDR1 SGHTA and CDR2 FQGNSA. The CDR3 loop spans 13 amino acids. V gave up 8 bases and J gave up 8 bases, with 18 bases separating them. CDR3 in DNA: TGTGCCAGCCGCCAATCCGCTCAGGGGGAAGCTTTCTTT. Translation gives CASRQSAQGEAFF.

The chain is built from TRBV9 and TRBJ2-1; 7 nucleotides match TRBD1. The CDR3 sequence is 13 residues long. Trimming removed 5 bases from V and 5 bases from J; junction bases left unmatched: 4. Germline CDR1 is SGDLS and CDR2 is YYNGEE. The CDR3 loop is CASSPGTDNEQFF. Here the CDR3 DNA reads TGTGCCAGCAGTCCCGGGACAGACAATGAGCAGTTCTTC.